What follows is one T cell receptor beta chain and its context. Its specificity is unknown. Unique molecular identifiers tagged the TCR beta cDNA libraries. TCRdb recomputed calls from the PCR reads with MiXCR, one row per CDR3 protein. The sample holds 150,000 to 200,000 distinct CDR3 sequences, 35% to 40% seen once. The sample belongs to a study of post-analysis software for immune sequencing data. Study at large: Relapsing-remitting, secondary progressive and progressive-relapsing forms of multiple sclerosis all featured among disease courses. Study-level results: Multiple sclerosis patients had significantly lower normalized Chao1 diversity than controls. Those samples that were prepared in the same batch co-clustered strongly by F measure. Included in a set of roughly five TRBV segments more frequent in patients than controls were TRBV5-6, TRBV5-1 and TRBV20-1.

This CDR3 is 16 amino acids long. V lost 1 base and J lost 5; bases outside the gene matches: 7. The germline gives CDR1 SGHAT, CDR2 FQNNGV. The J gene is TRBJ2-5, the V gene TRBV11-2, with TRBD1 identical over 10 bases. The receptor's source is a girl aged 10 to 17 with multiple sclerosis. The input for sequencing was blood, taken after autologous hematopoietic stem cell transplantation. CDR3: CASSLGDRGVRETQYF. Here the CDR3 DNA reads TGTGCCAGCAGCTTAGGGGACAGGGGAGTAAGGGAGACCCAGTACTTC.